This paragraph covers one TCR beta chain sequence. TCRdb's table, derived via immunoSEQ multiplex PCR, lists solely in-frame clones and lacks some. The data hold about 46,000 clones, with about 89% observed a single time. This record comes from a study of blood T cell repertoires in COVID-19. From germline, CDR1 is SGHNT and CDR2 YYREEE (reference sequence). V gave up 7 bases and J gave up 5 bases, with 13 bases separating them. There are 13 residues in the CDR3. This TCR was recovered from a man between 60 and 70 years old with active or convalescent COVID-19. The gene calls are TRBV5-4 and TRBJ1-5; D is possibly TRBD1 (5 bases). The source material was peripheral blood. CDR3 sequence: CASSRQNDQPQHF. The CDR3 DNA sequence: TGTGCCAGCTCCCGACAGAATGATCAGCCCCAGCATTTT.